In its sample, the clone carrying this T cell receptor beta chain was seen once. Assay used: immunoSEQ multiplex PCR; TCRdb lists only in-frame clones, some missing. The table has under 55,000 clones, approximately 90% seen once. This sample is drawn from a study of T cell changes during pregnancy in multiple sclerosis. The length of the CDR3 is 14 residues. Trimming left V 5 bases short and J 5 bases short, with 15 bases between. CDR1 and CDR2 (germline): SNHLY, FYNNEI. The TCR originated in a female donor with multiple sclerosis, enrolled in a pregnancy study. V usage is TRBV2 and J usage is TRBJ2-5, with a weak D call TRBD2 (7 bases). The sequencing used peripheral blood, collected in the first trimester of pregnancy. Written as DNA, the CDR3 is TGTGCCAGCAGTCCCTTACAGGGAGGGGAGACCCAGTACTTC. It codes for CASSPLQGGETQYF. The whole variable domain, remainder taken from reference TRBV2 and TRBJ2-5, is EPEVTQTPSHQVTQMGQEVILRCVPISNHLYFYWYRQILGQKVEFLVSFYNNEISEKSEIFDDQFSVERPDGSNFTLKIRSTKLEDSAMYFCASSPLQGGETQYFGPGTRLLVL.